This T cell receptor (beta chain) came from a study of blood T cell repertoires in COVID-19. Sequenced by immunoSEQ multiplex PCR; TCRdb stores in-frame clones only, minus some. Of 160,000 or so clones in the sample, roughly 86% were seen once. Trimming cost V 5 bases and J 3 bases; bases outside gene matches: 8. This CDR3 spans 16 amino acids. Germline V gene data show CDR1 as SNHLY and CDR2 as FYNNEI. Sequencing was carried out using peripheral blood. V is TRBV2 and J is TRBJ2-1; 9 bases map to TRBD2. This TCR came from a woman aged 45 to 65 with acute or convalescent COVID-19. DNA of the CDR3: TGTGCCAGCAGTCTACTGACTAGCGGAAACTACAATGAGCAGTTCTTC. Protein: CASSLLTSGNYNEQFF.